The present T cell receptor (beta chain) was sequenced within a study of cytomegalovirus exposure and HLA in healthy donors. Across the whole study: HLA-typed donors contributed some 87 million unique TCRs, which were held in an early data release. Regarding the study as a whole: The majority of CMV-associated TCR beta chains were reported as apparently HLA-restricted in a later analysis. Cytomegalovirus-associated TCR beta chains were listed, numbering 150 to 200.

In the PCR, 60 Vbeta and 13 Jbeta primers were used. Sequencing was performed with immunoSEQ multiplex PCR; in TCRdb, only in-frame clones are kept and a portion is missing. The table lists roughly 200,000 clones, 82% of them singletons, with around 2.7% in the top ten. Turning to this clone: What it binds is not known.

This CDR3 contains 15 residues. After removal of 8 bases from V and 5 bases from J, the junction contained 11 bases not matched to a gene. The V gene's germline CDR1 is MNHNY and CDR2 SVGAGI (reference sequence). Sequencing was performed on PBMCs. The V gene is TRBV6-6, the J gene TRBJ2-1; 8 nucleotides line up with TRBD2. This clonotype was obtained from a woman between 40 and 55 years old in good health and CMV-seronegative. In DNA, the CDR3 is TGTGCCAGCTCTGCGGGAGGTATAGGGGACAATGAGCAGTTCTTC. Translated: CASSAGGIGDNEQFF.